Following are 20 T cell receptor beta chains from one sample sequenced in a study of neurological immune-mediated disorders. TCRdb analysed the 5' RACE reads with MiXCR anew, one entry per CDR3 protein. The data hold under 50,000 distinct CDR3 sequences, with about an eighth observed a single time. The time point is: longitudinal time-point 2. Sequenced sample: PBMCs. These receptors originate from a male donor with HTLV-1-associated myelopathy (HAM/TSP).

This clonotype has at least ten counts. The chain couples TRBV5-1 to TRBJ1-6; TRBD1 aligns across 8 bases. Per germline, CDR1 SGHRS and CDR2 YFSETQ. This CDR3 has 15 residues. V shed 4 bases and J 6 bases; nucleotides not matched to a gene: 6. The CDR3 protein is CASSDRTGSNSPLHF. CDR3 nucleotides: TGCGCCAGCAGCGACCGGACAGGGAGTAATTCACCCCTCCACTTT.

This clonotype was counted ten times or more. CDR3: CASSLAQWSSYNEQFF. The CDR3 nucleotides are TGTGCCAGCAGCTTAGCGCAGTGGAGCTCCTACAATGAGCAGTTCTTC. This chain connects TRBV7-9 to TRBJ2-1; the D is unclear. The CDR3 length is 16 residues. V lost 0 bases to trimming and J lost 0 bases, with 9 bases between them. Germline CDR1 SEHNR, CDR2 FQNEAQ (reference sequence).

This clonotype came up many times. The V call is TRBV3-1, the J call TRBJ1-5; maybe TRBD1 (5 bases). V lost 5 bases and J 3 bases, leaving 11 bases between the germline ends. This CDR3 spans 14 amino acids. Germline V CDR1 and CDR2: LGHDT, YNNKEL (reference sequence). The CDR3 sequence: CASSSGWVNQPQHF. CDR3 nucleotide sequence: TGTGCCAGCAGCTCAGGGTGGGTCAATCAGCCCCAGCATTTT. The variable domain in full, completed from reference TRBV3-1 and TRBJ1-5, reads DTAVSQTPKYLVTQMGNDKSIKCEQNLGHDTMYWYKQDSKKFLKIMFSYNNKELIINETVPNRFSPKSPDKAHLNLHINSLELGDSAVYFCASSSGWVNQPQHFGDGTRLSIL.

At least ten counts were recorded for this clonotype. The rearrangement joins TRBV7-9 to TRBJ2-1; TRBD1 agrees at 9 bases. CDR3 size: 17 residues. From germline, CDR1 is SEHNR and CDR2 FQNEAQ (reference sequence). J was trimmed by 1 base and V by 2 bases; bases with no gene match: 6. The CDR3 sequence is CASSLWAGTGSYNEQFF. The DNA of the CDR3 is TGTGCCAGCAGCTTATGGGCCGGGACAGGGTCCTACAATGAGCAGTTCTTC.

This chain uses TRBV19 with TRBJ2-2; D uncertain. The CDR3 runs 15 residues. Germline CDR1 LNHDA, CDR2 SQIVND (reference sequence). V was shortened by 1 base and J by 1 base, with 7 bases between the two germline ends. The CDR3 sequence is CASSIVLQNTGELFF. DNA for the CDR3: TGTGCCAGTAGTATAGTACTGCAGAACACCGGGGAGCTGTTTTTT.

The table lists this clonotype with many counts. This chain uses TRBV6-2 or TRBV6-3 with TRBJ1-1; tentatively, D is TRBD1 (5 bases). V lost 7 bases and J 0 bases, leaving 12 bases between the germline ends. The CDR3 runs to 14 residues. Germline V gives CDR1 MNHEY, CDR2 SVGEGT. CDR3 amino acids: CASTPQAMNTEAFF. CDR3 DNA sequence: TGTGCCAGCACCCCACAGGCCATGAACACTGAAGCTTTCTTT.

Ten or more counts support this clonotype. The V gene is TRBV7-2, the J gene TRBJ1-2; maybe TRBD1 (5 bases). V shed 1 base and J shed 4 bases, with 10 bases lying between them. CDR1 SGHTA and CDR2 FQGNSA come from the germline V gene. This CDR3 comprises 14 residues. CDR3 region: CASSLGGSPYGYTF. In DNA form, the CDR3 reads TGTGCCAGCAGCTTAGGGGGGAGCCCCTATGGCTACACCTTC.

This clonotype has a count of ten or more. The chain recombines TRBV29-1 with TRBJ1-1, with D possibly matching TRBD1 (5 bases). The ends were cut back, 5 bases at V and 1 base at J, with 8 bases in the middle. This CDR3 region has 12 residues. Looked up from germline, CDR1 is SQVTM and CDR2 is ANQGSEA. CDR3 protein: CSVRDGNTEAFF. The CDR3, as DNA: TGCAGCGTTCGGGACGGGAACACTGAAGCTTTCTTT.

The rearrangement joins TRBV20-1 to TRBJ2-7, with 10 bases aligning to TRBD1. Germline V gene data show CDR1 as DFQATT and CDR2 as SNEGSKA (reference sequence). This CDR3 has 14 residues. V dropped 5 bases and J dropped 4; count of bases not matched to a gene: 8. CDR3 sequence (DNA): TGCAGTGCTCGAACGACAGGGGGCGTTTACGAGCAGTACTTC. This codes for CSARTTGGVYEQYF.

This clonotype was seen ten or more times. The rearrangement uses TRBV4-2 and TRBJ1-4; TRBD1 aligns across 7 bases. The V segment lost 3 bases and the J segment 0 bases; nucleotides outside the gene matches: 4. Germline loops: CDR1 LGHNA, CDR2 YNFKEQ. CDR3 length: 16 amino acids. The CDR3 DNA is TGTGCCAGCAGCCACCGGGACAGCTCAACTAATGAAAAACTGTTTTTT. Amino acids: CASSHRDSSTNEKLFF.

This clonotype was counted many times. DNA for the CDR3: TGTGCCAGCAGCTTAGCAGGGAACACCGGGGAGCTGTTTTTT. Translation gives CASSLAGNTGELFF. The chain couples TRBV7-2 to TRBJ2-2; no definite D call. The germline CDR1 and CDR2 sequences are SGHTA and FQGNSA. V was shortened by 0 bases and J by 1 base, with 3 bases between the two germline ends. The CDR3 sequence is 14 residues long.

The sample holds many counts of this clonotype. The CDR3 loop reads CASSGGVEQYF. CDR3 coding DNA: TGTGCCAGCAGTGGGGGGGTCGAGCAGTACTTC. The chain combines TRBV6-5 with TRBJ2-7; TRBD2 matches 7 bases. After removal of 5 bases from V and 6 bases from J, the junction contained 1 base not matched to a gene. Germline assignment: CDR1 MNHEY and CDR2 SVGAGI. The CDR3 runs 11 residues.

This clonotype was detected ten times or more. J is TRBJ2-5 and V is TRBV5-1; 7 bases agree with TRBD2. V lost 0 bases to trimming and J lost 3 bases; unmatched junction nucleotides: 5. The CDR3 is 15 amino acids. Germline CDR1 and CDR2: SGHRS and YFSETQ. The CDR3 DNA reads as TGCGCCAGCAGCTTGGAAGCGGGGAGAGAAGAGACCCAGTACTTC. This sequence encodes CASSLEAGREETQYF.

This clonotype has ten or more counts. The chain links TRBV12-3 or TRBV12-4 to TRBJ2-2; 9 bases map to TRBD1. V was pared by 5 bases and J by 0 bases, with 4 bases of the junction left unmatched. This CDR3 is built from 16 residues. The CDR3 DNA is TGTGCCAGCAGTCAAGACAGGGGGGCGAACACCGGGGAGCTGTTTTTT. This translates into CASSQDRGANTGELFF.

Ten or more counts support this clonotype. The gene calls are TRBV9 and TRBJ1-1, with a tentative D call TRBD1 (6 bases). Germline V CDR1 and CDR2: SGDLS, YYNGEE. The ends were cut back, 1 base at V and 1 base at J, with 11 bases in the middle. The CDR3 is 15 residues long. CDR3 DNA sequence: TGTGCCAGCAGCGTACTGACAGGCGCGAACACTGAAGCTTTCTTT. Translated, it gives CASSVLTGANTEAFF.

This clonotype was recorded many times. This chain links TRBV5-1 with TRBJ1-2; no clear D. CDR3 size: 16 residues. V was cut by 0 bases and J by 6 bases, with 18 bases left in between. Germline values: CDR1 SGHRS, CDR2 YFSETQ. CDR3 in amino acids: CASSLARSEGQDGYTF. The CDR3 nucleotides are TGCGCCAGCAGCTTGGCCCGGTCAGAGGGTCAAGATGGCTACACCTTC.

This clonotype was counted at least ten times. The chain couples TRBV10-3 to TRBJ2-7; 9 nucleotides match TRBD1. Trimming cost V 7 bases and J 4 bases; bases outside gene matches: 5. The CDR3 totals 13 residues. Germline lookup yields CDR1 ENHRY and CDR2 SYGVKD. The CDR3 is CAITRTGEYEQYF. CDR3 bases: TGTGCCATCACCCGGACAGGGGAGTACGAGCAGTACTTC.

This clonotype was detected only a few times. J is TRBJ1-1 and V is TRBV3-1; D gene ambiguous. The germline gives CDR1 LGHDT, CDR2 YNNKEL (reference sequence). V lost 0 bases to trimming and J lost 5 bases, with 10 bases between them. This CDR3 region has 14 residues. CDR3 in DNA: TGTGCCAGCAGCCAAGATTTTGGGAGAACTGAAGCTTTCTTT. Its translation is CASSQDFGRTEAFF.

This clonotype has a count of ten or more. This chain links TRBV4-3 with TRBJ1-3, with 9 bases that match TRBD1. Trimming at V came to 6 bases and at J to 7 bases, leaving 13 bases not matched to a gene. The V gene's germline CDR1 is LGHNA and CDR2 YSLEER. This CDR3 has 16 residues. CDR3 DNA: TGCGCCAGCAGTAAGAACCCGGGACAGGGCCGGAACACCATATATTTT. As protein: CASSKNPGQGRNTIYF.

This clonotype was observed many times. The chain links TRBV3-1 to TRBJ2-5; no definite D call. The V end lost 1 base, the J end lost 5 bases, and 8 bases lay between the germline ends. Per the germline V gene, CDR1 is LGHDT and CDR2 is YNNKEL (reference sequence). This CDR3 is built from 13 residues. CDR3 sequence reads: CASSQVSSETQYF. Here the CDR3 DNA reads TGTGCCAGCAGCCAAGTCTCGAGCGAGACCCAGTACTTC.